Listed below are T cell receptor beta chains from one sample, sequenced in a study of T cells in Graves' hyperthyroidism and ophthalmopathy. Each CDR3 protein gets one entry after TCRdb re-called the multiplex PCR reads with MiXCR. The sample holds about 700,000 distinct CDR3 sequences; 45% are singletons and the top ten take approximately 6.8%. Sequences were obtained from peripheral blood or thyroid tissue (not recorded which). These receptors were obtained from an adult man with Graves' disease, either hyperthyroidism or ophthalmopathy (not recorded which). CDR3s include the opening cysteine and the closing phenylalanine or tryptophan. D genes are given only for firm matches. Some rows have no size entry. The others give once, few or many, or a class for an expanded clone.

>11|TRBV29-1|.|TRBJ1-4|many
CSVGVGEKLFF
TGCAGCGTTGGAGTTGGCGAAAAACTGTTTTTT
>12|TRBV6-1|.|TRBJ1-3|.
CASSTLLGTIYF
TGTGCCAGCAGTACCCTCCTGGGCACCATATATTTT
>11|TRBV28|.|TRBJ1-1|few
CASVINTEAFF
TGTGCCAGCGTGATAAACACTGAAGCTTTCTTT
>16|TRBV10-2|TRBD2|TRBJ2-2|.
CATRGAGAIGTGELFF
TGCGCCACCCGCGGAGCGGGAGCTATCGGAACCGGGGAGCTGTTTTTT
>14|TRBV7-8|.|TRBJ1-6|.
CASSYVEYNSPLHF
TGTGCCAGCAGTTACGTGGAATATAATTCACCCCTCCACTTT
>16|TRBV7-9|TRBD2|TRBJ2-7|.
CASSFPSSGGYYEQYF
TGTGCCAGCAGCTTCCCTTCCAGCGGGGGATACTACGAGCAGTACTTC
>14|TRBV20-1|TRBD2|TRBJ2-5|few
CSAKTGTSRKTQYF
TGCAGTGCCAAAACCGGGACTAGTCGGAAGACCCAGTACTTC
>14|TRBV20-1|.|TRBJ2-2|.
CSARDESYTGELFF
TGCAGTGCTAGAGATGAATCGTACACCGGGGAGCTGTTTTTT
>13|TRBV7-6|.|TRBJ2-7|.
CASSQGQYYEQYF
TGTGCCAGCAGCCAAGGGCAGTACTACGAGCAGTACTTC
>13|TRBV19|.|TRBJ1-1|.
CASSINVGTEAFF
TGTGCCAGTAGTATAAATGTTGGCACTGAAGCTTTCTTT
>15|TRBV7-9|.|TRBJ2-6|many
CASSPRDSGANVLTF
TGTGCCAGCAGCCCAAGGGACTCTGGGGCCAACGTCCTGACTTTC
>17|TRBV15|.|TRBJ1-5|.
CATSSLEGLRGNQPQHF
TGTGCCACCAGCAGCTTAGAGGGGTTGCGGGGCAATCAGCCCCAGCATTTT
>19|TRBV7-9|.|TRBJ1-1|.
CASSLVRSAIGNLNTEAFF
TGTGCCAGCAGCTTAGTGAGGTCAGCAATTGGTAACTTGAACACTGAAGCTTTCTTT
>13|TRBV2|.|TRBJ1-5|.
CASSSRAAEYEHF
TGTGCCAGCAGCTCGAGGGCAGCGGAGTACGAGCATTTT
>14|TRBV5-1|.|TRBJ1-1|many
CASSWNMGGTEAFF
TGCGCCAGCAGCTGGAACATGGGGGGCACTGAAGCTTTCTTT
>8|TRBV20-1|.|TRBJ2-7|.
CSAREQYF
TGCAGTGCTAGAGAGCAGTACTTC
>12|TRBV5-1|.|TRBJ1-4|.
CASSSDREKLFF
TGCGCCAGCAGTTCCGACAGGGAAAAACTGTTTTTT
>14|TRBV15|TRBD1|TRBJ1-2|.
CASSPQTGGHGYTF
TGTGCCAGCTCACCACAAACAGGGGGTCATGGCTACACCTTC
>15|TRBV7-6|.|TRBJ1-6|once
CAISDSGGSSSPLHF
TGTGCCATCAGTGATTCGGGGGGAAGTAGTTCACCCCTCCACTTT
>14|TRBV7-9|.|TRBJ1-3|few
CASSQEGLGNTIYF
TGTGCCAGCAGCCAAGAGGGATTAGGAAACACCATATATTTT
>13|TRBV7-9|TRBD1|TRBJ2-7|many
CASSPTGVNEQYF
TGTGCCAGCAGCCCGACAGGGGTCAACGAGCAGTACTTC
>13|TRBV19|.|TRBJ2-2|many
CASRDTNTGELFF
TGTGCCAGCCGGGACACTAACACCGGGGAGCTGTTTTTT
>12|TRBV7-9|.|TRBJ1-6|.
CASSPFGGPLHF
TGTGCCAGCAGCCCCTTTGGGGGGCCCCTCCACTTT
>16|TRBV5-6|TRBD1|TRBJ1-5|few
CASSSYFGQGSQPQHF
TGTGCCAGCAGCTCCTACTTTGGACAGGGGAGTCAGCCCCAGCATTTT
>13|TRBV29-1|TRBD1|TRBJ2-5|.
CSVGTGRIETQYF
TGCAGCGTGGGGACAGGGAGGATAGAGACCCAGTACTTC
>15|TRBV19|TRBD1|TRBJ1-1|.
CASSIVGDSNTEAFF
TGTGCCAGTAGTATAGTTGGGGACAGTAACACTGAAGCTTTCTTT
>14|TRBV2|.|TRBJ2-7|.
CASSARDTHYEQYF
TGTGCCAGCAGTGCCCGGGACACCCACTACGAGCAGTACTTC
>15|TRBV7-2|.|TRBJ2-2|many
CASSLAGRVGGELFF
TGTGCCAGCAGCTTAGCTGGCAGGGTGGGCGGGGAGCTGTTTTTT
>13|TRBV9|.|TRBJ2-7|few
CASRQSASYEQYF
TGTGCCAGCAGACAGAGTGCCTCCTACGAGCAGTACTTC
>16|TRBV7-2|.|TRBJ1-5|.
CASSFAGGTTNQPQHF
TGTGCCAGCAGCTTCGCGGGCGGGACAACTAATCAGCCCCAGCATTTT
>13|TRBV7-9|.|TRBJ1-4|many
CASSGSGFEKLFF
TGTGCCAGCAGTGGATCGGGGTTTGAAAAACTGTTTTTT
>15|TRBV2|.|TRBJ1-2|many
CASSEGGGVKNGYTF
TGTGCCAGCAGTGAAGGTGGAGGGGTGAAGAATGGCTACACCTTC